This T cell receptor (beta chain) derives from a study of regulatory T cells in long-lasting Graves disease (dated by TCRdb to about 2021). In terms of the full investigation: Antithyroid drugs had been taken for less than 3 months by newly diagnosed Graves' disease patients. Persistent Graves' disease patients were compared with newly diagnosed Graves' disease patients by peripheral blood TCR sequencing and RNA sequencing. The study was conducted in China and was registered as a clinical trial. A total of around 33 samples were covered by TCR sequencing, comprising some 13 persistent and about 20 newly diagnosed Graves' disease patients.

Results the study describes overall, beyond this receptor: Persistent disease showed preferential use of TRBV28, TRBJ1-2 and TRBJ2-5, whereas newly diagnosed disease favored TRBV20-1 and TRBJ2-1. Persistent Graves' disease patients showed lower TCR Shannon entropy and fewer highly expanded clones than newly diagnosed patients, suggesting clonal expansion. Patients with persistent disease shared more public clonotypes (over 2,500) than newly diagnosed patients did (966). Only peripheral blood was studied, because thyroid tissue, the primary lesion, was inaccessible. Sequencing and analysis were limited to the TCR beta chain. The small sample size was acknowledged by the authors as a limitation that may reduce accuracy.

As for this clonotype: Which antigen it targets is not known. The sample holds no much larger clone one base away, and base qualities are not on file.

Library preparation employed multiplex PCR. The sample was run on an Illumina HiSeq 4000. TCR beta libraries were built with iRepertoire HTBI primers and Arm-PCR amplification of CDR3 regions. Gel purification was performed on PCR products prior to sequencing. The original pipeline was this. Across samples, 60 to 75 TRBV and 13 to 15 TRBJ segments were identified and used for gene usage analysis of CDR3 amino acid clonotypes. Filtered high-quality paired reads were merged into contigs using COPE and FqMerger. BLAST was used to align contigs to IMGT TRBV, TRBD and TRBJ reference genes, with CDR3 defined following IMGT. Any clonotype with a frequency above 0.1% was counted as a highly expanded clone. Repertoire diversity was measured by Shannon entropy, and V-J evenness by the Gini coefficient. Clonotypes shared by more than one individual were considered public. Using fastp at Q25 and MiXCR, TCRdb reprocessed the public reads and kept productive beta chains. For every CDR3 protein sequence, its rows merge into one entry that carries the most common genes and DNA. These V and J calls derive from TCRdb rather than the authors' analysis. The sample has 620,000 or so distinct CDR3 sequences on record, approximately 15% of them singletons. 18% of the sample lies in the top ten.

From V the trimming removes 5 bases and from J it removes 4 bases, while the gene matches leave 18 bases of the junction unaccounted for. Based on the germline V gene, the CDR1 and CDR2 sequences are MNHEY and SVGEGT. The CDR3 holds 18 amino acids from the cysteine to the phenylalanine. Only CDR3 DNA is held: 54 bases, read in frame from base 1. The label giving this sample's time point can be read as: newly diagnosed GD, antithyroid drugs for less than 3 months. For both TCR sequencing and RNA sequencing, RNA was extracted from PBMCs using TRIzol. Graves' disease was diagnosed according to American Thyroid Association guidelines. Patients for the study were recruited at an endocrinology department in Xi'an, China. Each patient gave approximately 9.7 milliliters of peripheral blood, collected in an EDTA anticoagulant tube. Ficoll Paque Plus density gradient separation was used to isolate PBMCs, and no further T cell sorting was done. An Agilent 2100 Bioanalyzer and agarose gel were used to assess RNA quality, and a NanoDrop 2000 was used to measure RNA concentration.

These sequences were also reported in another study, on T cells in Graves' hyperthyroidism and ophthalmopathy. As the second study states: A patient counted as having stable Graves' hyperthyroidism if no progression to ophthalmopathy occurred over 18 months of follow-up. The hyperthyroidism patients were between 18 and 65 years old and newly diagnosed, with a disease duration of less than 2 months. The study excluded patients with uncontrolled infections, other autoimmune diseases, pregnancy or lactation. Clinical symptoms, serum thyroxine and TRAb, thyroid ultrasound, and orbital computed tomography formed the basis for the diagnoses. The first round of RT-PCR for the TCR CDR3 was performed with the HTBI primer set and the Qiagen OneStep RT-PCR kit. Most expanded thyroid clonotypes (frequency above 0.001) were also found in blood, which suggests that blood repertoires may mirror thyroid immune responses. A 13 V-J signature model separated ophthalmopathy from stable hyperthyroidism, with just over 85% sensitivity and roughly 82% specificity in cross-validation and 80%/75% in testing. In validation, the model predicted progression to ophthalmopathy a median of roughly 6.5 months before onset, with roughly 71% sensitivity and more than 72% specificity. A discovery cohort of about 100 patients, 43 with Graves' ophthalmopathy and approximately 57 with stable Graves' hyperthyroidism, was used to find distinguishing TCR V-J signatures. An independent validation cohort of some 18 hyperthyroidism patients and 15 or so patients who later progressed to ophthalmopathy tested prospective prediction of ophthalmopathy. For training and testing, the approximately 92 patients in the discovery cohort were randomly divided in a 7:3 ratio. In several Graves' hyperthyroidism patients, the study also compared T-cell repertoires from thyroid tissue with T-cell repertoires from blood. After sampling, hyperthyroidism patients received methimazole starting at 30 mg daily, and ophthalmopathy patients received high-dose intravenous methylprednisolone. A second multiplex PCR round built the libraries, followed by size selection and purification. Libraries were sequenced paired-end with 100 bp reads on an Illumina HiSeq2000. SOAPnuke was used to process the raw data, throwing out any read that contained adapters or uncalled bases, had a mean Phred below 15, or lacked an exact constant-primer or identifier match. COPE v1.2.5 was used to merge high-quality paired reads, and clonotypes were defined as unique nucleotide sequences. MiTCR v1.1 was used to align clonotypes to the IMGT TRBV, TRBD and TRBJ reference segments. The analysis was restricted to V-J combinations with a frequency above 0.0001, which together covered about 99% of the repertoires. The TCS score was defined as F50 (clonal expansion) divided by E x V (chaos), with BLOSUM62-based TCRdist calculated between CDR3 peptides within each V-J. Welch's t-statistics and random forest reduced around 550 V-J features to fewer than 15, which were used in a naive Bayes classifier (R e1071). No statistical method was used to fix the sample size in advance, and group allocation was not hidden from the investigators. According to the paper, TCR Vbeta CDR3 sequencing was carried out on approximately 140 peripheral blood samples, which came from under 50 ophthalmopathy, 75 or so hyperthyroidism and about 17 progressor patients.

The starting material was peripheral blood mononuclear cells (PBMCs), obtained at new diagnosis, from a patient treated with antithyroid drugs. The sequence joins TRBV6-2 or TRBV6-3 to TRBJ2-3, with TRBD2 matching 7 junction bases. The sequence was obtained from a woman younger than 45 with Graves disease. Donor details come from another sample of the same person, matched by shared clones. Here is the DNA: TGTGCCAGCAGTGAGTTCAAGTGGGGGGGGAGTCCGGCAGATACGCAGTATTTT. The resulting protein is CASSEFKWGGSPADTQYF.